The T cell receptor beta chain under discussion was sequenced for a study of Ad26.COV2.S vaccination and SARS-CoV-2 variants. About this clone itself: No antigen is known for it.

Findings and caveats of the study: Vaccine recipients showed a spike-specific TCR breadth that was higher than in placebo recipients. Total T cell responses were possibly underestimated by TCR breadth and depth analyses. Vaccine and placebo recipients had similar non-spike TCR breadth.

Repertoires were generated with immunoSEQ multiplex PCR, while TCRdb's copy carries only in-frame clones and drops some. The sample has approximately 340,000 clones, about 91% seen once. Trimming shortened V by 3 bases and J by 1 base, and 9 bases separated the two germline ends. CDR1 MNHEY and CDR2 SVGAGI come from the germline V gene. This CDR3 spans 14 amino acids. The sequence derives from a human donor who had recovered from COVID-19. The sequencing here drew on peripheral blood, taken after recovery from COVID-19. The chain employs TRBV6-5 and TRBJ1-1; D call uncertain. CDR3 coding DNA: TGTGCCAGCAGTTATAGGGCTGGGAACACTGAAGCTTTCTTT. This gives the protein CASSYRAGNTEAFF.